This T cell receptor (beta chain) appears in the sequencing data of a study of brain metastases from non-small cell lung cancer. The V and J ends lost 2 bases and 2 bases respectively, with 13 bases between them. Looked up from germline, CDR1 is SGHTA and CDR2 is FQGNSA. The CDR3 covers 15 residues. Repertoires were generated with immunoSEQ multiplex PCR, while TCRdb's copy carries only in-frame clones and drops some. The sample consists of roughly 4,800 clones, about 88% of them appearing once. The sample taken for sequencing was tumor-adjacent normal tissue. The chain links TRBV7-2 to TRBJ2-7; D may be TRBD1 (6 bases). This sequence originates from a donor at least 40 years old with non-small cell lung cancer. CDR3 DNA sequence: TGTGCCAGCAGCTTATTCCACAGGGTTCCCTACGAGCAGTACTTC. Translating it yields CASSLFHRVPYEQYF. Variable domain in full (rest from reference TRBV7-2 and TRBJ2-7): GAGVSQSPSNKVTEKGKDVELRCDPISGHTALYWYRQSLGQGLEFLIYFQGNSAPDKSGLPSDRFSAERTGGSVSTLTIQRTQQEDSAVYLCASSLFHRVPYEQYFGPGTRLTVT.